This T cell receptor beta chain was sequenced in a study of blood T cell repertoires in COVID-19. On this clone: Other DNA sequences from this sample encode an identical CDR3 as well.

This CDR3 spans 13 amino acids. CDR1 is LGHDT, CDR2 YNNKEL, per germline (reference sequence). After removal of 5 bases from V and 4 bases from J, the junction contained 2 bases not matched to a gene. The authors' processing: Using reference gene primer amplification, nucleated cell counts were estimated. The assay was immunoSEQ multiplex PCR, and TCRdb's table has in-frame clones only and misses some. V, J and clone size derive from that table, while D and trimming were established from the DNA sequence. The sample includes around 120,000 clones, less than 90% of them seen just once. The chain couples TRBV3-1 (or the pseudogene TRBV3-2) to TRBJ1-5; 7 bases line up with TRBD1. Sequences were obtained from peripheral blood. The clonotype comes from a man in his thirties or forties with acute or convalescent COVID-19. The CDR3 nucleotides are TGTGCCAGCAGCTCCAGGGGGAATCAGCCCCAGCATTTT. Translating gives CASSSRGNQPQHF.